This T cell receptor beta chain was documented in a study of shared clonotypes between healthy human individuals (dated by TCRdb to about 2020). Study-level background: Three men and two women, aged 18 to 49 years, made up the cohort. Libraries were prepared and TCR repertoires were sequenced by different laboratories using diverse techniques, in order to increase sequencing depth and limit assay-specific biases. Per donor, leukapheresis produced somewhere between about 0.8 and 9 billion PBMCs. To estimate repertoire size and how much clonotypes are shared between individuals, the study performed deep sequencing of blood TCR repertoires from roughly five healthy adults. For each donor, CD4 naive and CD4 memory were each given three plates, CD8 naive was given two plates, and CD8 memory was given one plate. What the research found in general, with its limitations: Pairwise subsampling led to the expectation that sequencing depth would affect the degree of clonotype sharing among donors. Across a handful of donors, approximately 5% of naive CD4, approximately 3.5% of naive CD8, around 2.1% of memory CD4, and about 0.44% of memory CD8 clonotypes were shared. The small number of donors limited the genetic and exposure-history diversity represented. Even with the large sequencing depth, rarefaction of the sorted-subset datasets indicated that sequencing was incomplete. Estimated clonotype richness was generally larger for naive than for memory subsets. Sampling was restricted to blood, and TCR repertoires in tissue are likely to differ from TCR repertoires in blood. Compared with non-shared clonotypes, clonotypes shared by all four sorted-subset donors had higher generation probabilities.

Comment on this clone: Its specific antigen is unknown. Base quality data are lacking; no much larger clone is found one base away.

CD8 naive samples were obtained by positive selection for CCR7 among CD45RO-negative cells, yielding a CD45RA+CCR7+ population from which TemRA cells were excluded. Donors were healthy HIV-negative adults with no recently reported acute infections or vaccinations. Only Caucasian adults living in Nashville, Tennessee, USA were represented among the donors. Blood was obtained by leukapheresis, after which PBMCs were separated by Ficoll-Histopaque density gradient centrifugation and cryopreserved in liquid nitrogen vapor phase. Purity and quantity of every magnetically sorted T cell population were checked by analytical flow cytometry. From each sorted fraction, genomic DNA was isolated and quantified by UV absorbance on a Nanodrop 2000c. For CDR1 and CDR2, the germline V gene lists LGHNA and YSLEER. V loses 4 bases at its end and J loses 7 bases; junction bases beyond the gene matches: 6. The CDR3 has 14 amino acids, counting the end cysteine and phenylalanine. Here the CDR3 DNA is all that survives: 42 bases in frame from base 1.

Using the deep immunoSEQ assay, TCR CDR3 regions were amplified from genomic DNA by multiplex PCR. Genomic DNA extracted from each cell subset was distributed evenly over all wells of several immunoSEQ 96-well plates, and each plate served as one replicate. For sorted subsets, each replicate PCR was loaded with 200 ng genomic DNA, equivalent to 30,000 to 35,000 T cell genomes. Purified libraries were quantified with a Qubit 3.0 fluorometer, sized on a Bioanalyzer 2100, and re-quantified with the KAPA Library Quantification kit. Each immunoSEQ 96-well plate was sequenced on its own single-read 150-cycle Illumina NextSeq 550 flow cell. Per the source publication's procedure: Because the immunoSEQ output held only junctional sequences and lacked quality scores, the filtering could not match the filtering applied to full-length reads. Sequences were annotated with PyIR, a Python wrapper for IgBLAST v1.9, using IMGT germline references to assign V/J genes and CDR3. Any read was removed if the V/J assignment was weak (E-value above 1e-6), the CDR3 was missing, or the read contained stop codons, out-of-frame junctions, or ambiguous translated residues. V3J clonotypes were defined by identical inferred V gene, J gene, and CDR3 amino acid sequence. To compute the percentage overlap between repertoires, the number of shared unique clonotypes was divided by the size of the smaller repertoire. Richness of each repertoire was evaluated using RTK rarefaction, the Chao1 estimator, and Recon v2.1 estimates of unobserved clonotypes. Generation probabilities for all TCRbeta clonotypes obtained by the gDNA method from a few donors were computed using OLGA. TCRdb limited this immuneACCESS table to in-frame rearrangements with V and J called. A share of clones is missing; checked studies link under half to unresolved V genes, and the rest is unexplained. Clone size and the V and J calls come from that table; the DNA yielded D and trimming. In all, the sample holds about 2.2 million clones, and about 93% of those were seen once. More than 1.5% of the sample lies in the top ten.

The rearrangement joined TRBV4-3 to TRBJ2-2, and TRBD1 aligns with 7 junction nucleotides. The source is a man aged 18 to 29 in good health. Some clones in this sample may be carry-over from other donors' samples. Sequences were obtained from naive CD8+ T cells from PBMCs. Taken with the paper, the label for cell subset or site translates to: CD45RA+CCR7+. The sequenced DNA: TGCGCCAGCAGCCCGCGAGACAGGGACGGGGAGCTGTTTTTT. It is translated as CASSPRDRDGELFF.